A selection of T cell receptor beta chains follows, all from one sample in a study of CD8+ T cells in alopecia areata. Libraries were prepared by immunoSEQ multiplex PCR; TCRdb keeps only in-frame clonotypes and omits some of them. The sample contains roughly 150,000 clones, around half of which appear only once. Here the sequenced sample was CD8+ T cells sorted from blood, taken at week 0. These receptors were collected from a human donor with alopecia areata. The CDR3 runs from the conserved cysteine through the conserved F or W. A D gene is named only where the DNA matches it firmly. Expanded clones get a size class; other rows say once, few or many, or leave the size out.

d_call j_call clone_size v_call cdr3_aa cdr3_nt
NA TRBJ1-2 NA TRBV15 CATSRDRQDVIYGYTF TGTGCCACCAGCAGAGATCGGCAGGACGTCATCTATGGCTACACCTTC
NA TRBJ1-5 NA TRBV29-1 CSVEGDDSNQPQHF TGCAGCGTTGAAGGAGACGATAGCAATCAGCCCCAGCATTTT
NA TRBJ1-1 NA TRBV6-5 CASSRNTEAFF TGTGCCAGCAGTCGCAACACTGAAGCTTTCTTT
NA TRBJ2-5 NA TRBV29-1 CSVDRGPQETQYF TGCAGCGTTGACCGTGGACCCCAAGAGACCCAGTACTTC
NA TRBJ2-2 NA TRBV10-2 CASSTRGELFF TGCGCCAGCAGCACCCGCGGGGAGCTGTTTTTT
TRBD1 TRBJ2-1 NA TRBV5-4 CASSSSTGTGNNEQFF TGTGCCAGCAGCTCGTCGACCGGGACAGGGAACAATGAGCAGTTCTTC
NA TRBJ2-1 NA TRBV13 CASSPGPRNYNEQFF TGTGCCAGCAGCCCTGGGCCGCGCAATTACAATGAGCAGTTCTTC
NA TRBJ2-7 few TRBV30 CAWDGRGGEQYF TGTGCCTGGGACGGCAGGGGCGGCGAGCAGTACTTC
NA TRBJ1-1 NA TRBV30 CAWAPVNTEAFF TGTGCCTGGGCCCCGGTGAACACTGAAGCTTTCTTT
NA TRBJ2-1 NA TRBV6-5 CASSLKSGDEQFF TGTGCCAGCAGTTTAAAGTCAGGGGATGAGCAGTTCTTC
NA TRBJ2-5 NA TRBV11-2 CASSESAGRQETQYF TGTGCCAGCAGCGAATCGGCAGGGCGCCAAGAGACCCAGTACTTC
NA TRBJ2-5 NA TRBV4-2 CASSQESGDRFQETQYF TGTGCCAGCAGCCAAGAATCGGGGGACAGATTCCAAGAGACCCAGTACTTC
NA TRBJ2-7 NA TRBV11-2 CASSLTQTSYEQYF TGTGCCAGCAGCCTCACCCAGACCTCCTACGAGCAGTACTTC
TRBD1 TRBJ2-3 NA TRBV7-9 CASSLDPGQGEFADTQYF TGTGCCAGCAGCTTGGATCCGGGACAGGGTGAATTCGCAGATACGCAGTATTTT
TRBD2 TRBJ2-3 NA TRBV7-9 CASSPAGHTDTQYF TGTGCCAGCAGCCCAGCGGGGCACACAGATACGCAGTATTTT
NA TRBJ2-3 NA TRBV4-3 CASSQEITDTQYF TGCGCCAGCAGCCAAGAGATCACAGATACGCAGTATTTT
NA TRBJ2-3 NA TRBV30 CAWSVAPPSTDTQYF TGTGCCTGGAGTGTGGCTCCCCCTAGCACAGATACGCAGTATTTT
NA TRBJ1-1 NA TRBV7-2 CASSLIIGYNTEAFF TGTGCCAGCAGCTTAATAATTGGGTATAACACTGAAGCTTTCTTT
NA TRBJ2-1 few TRBV30 CAWSSLDNEQFF TGTGCCTGGAGTTCACTAGACAATGAGCAGTTCTTC
NA TRBJ1-1 NA TRBV19 CASTLGLRTEAFF TGTGCCAGTACCCTCGGCCTGCGCACTGAAGCTTTCTTT
NA TRBJ2-5 NA TRBV29-1 CSVEGGPGLTHLETQYF TGCAGCGTTGAGGGGGGACCGGGACTGACACATTTAGAGACCCAGTACTTC
NA TRBJ2-7 NA TRBV29-1 CSVETINSYEQYF TGCAGCGTAGAGACGATTAACTCCTACGAGCAGTACTTC
TRBD1 TRBJ1-2 NA TRBV30 CAWGQGNYGYTF TGTGCCTGGGGACAGGGCAACTATGGCTACACCTTC
NA TRBJ1-2 NA TRBV6-1 CASRSGGYTF TGTGCCAGCCGGTCTGGAGGCTACACCTTC
NA TRBJ2-1 NA TRBV9 CASSVGGRLDEQFF TGTGCCAGCAGCGTAGGAGGCCGCTTGGATGAGCAGTTCTTC
TRBD2 TRBJ2-5 NA TRBV10-3 CAISALRGAQETQYF TGTGCCATCAGTGCGCTGCGGGGGGCCCAAGAGACCCAGTACTTC